The 2 T cell receptor beta chains below were found in one sample sequenced in a study of T-cell reconstitution after alpha-beta-depleted transplantation in children. The library targeted TCRbeta and was prepared with unique molecular identifiers. From the PCR reads, TCRdb called clonotypes with MiXCR, one entry per CDR3 protein. In the table there are about 210,000 distinct CDR3 sequences, approximately 15% of which are singletons. The specimen was PBMCs, mostly from graft donor cells, collected 360 days after TCRalphabeta/CD19-depleted stem cell transplant. The source of these receptors is a male patient between 2 and 10 years old who had a stem cell transplant for acute lymphoblastic leukemia, so the T cells may come from the graft donor.

CDR3: CAISESPVSSLVDGYTF. In DNA form, the CDR3 reads TGTGCCATCAGTGAATCCCCGGTATCCTCCTTAGTAGATGGCTACACCTTC. The chain joins TRBV10-3 to TRBJ1-2; D is uncertain. Trimming shortened V by 3 bases and J by 6 bases, and 23 bases separated the two germline ends. This CDR3 has 17 amino acids. Germline CDR1 ENHRY, CDR2 SYGVKD.

The rearrangement links TRBV29-1 to TRBJ1-1; a weak D match, TRBD1 (5 bases). This CDR3 contains 12 residues. Germline V gives CDR1 SQVTM, CDR2 ANQGSEA. Trimming stripped 8 bases from V and 0 bases from J, with 10 bases between. The CDR3 loop reads CSLGGVNTEAFF. The CDR3 nucleotides are TGCAGCTTGGGGGGTGTGAACACTGAAGCTTTCTTT.